What follows describes a single T cell receptor beta chain. Its specificity is not known. This record belongs to a study of response to subunit inactivated influenza vaccine. Whole-study findings and limits: With each seasonal influenza vaccination, the authors suggested, few new T cells are recruited.

TCRdb processed the RT-PCR reads anew with MiXCR; each CDR3 protein has one entry. The data show 750,000 to 850,000 distinct CDR3 sequences, around a sixth seen once. Trimming pared 1 base from V and 1 base from J, leaving 11 bases between. Germline V gene sequence: CDR1 SGHTA, CDR2 FQGNSA. The CDR3 extends over 15 amino acids. The gene calls are TRBV7-2 and TRBJ2-7, with no clear D. The sequenced sample was PBMCs from blood, obtained about 5 days after vaccination. The TCR sequence derives from a man over 45 who received an inactivated influenza vaccine. CDR3 residues: CASSLEVSKSYEQYF. CDR3 DNA sequence: TGTGCCAGCAGCTTAGAAGTCTCCAAGTCCTACGAGCAGTACTTC.